The table lists the clone carrying this T cell receptor (beta chain) with a few counts. The antigen remains undetermined. Donors ranged from about 6 to 95 years old and were healthy Caucasians in Russia. Every donor provided 9.5 to 10 milliliters of peripheral blood. It was with a sample-barcoded 5' primer and a J-beta primer mix that a second PCR of roughly 7 to 12 cycles was run. MiXCR, applied by TCRdb to the 5' RACE reads, yields one record per CDR3 protein. The repertoire has about 1.8 million distinct CDR3 sequences, roughly 52% of them found once; the top ten carry more than 2%. The sample is drawn from a study of blood T cells in healthy people across ages. Study results and caveats: Among T cells, TCR beta diversity per million cells dropped roughly linearly as age rose. Investigators viewed diversity estimates from one million T cells as underestimates, the study reported.

With 0 bases removed from V and 0 bases from J, the gap between germline ends came to 9 bases. The CDR3 is 15 amino acids. Germline assignment: CDR1 SQVTM and CDR2 ANQGSEA. The sequence was obtained from a woman between 40 and 55 years old in good health. This chain uses TRBV29-1 with TRBJ2-1, with D uncertain. The specimen was blood. Here the CDR3 reads CSVEELASSYNEQFF. DNA for the CDR3: TGCAGCGTTGAAGAGCTTGCCAGCTCCTACAATGAGCAGTTCTTC.